This T cell receptor (beta chain) was found in a study of blood T cell repertoires in COVID-19. Study overall: Sources were T cells, B-cell-depleted T cells, or PBMCs; the material itself was cDNA or gDNA.

From germline, CDR1 is MNHEY and CDR2 SVGAGI. This CDR3 is built from 14 residues. Between the trimmed V and J ends, which lost 2 bases and 8 bases, there was a span of 15 bases. Study processing details: Using reference gene primer amplification, nucleated cell counts were estimated. Produced via immunoSEQ multiplex PCR; TCRdb's table is partial and in-frame only. Clonal size and the V and J genes are those of that table, whereas D and trimming came from the DNA. Here the sample spans more than 85,000 clones, roughly 85% being singletons. This clone was seen just once. The source is a man older than 75 with acute or convalescent COVID-19. The material sequenced was peripheral blood. This sequence joins TRBV6-5 and TRBJ1-2, with D possibly TRBD1 on 6 matching bases. The CDR3 bases are TGTGCCAGCAGTTACGAGCGCAGGGGATACGGCTACACCTTC. It translates to CASSYERRGYGYTF.